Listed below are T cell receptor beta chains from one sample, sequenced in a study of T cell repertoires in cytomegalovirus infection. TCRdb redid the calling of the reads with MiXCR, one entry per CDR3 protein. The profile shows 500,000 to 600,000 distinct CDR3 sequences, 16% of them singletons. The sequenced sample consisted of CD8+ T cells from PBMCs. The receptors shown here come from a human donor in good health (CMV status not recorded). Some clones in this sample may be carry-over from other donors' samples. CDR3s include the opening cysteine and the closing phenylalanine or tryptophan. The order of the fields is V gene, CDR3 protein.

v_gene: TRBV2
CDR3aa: CASPGALASNEQFF

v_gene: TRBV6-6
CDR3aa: CASSFGGALYNEQFF

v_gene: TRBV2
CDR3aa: CASSGPGYGYGYTF

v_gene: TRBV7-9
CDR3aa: CASSLVVIEAFF

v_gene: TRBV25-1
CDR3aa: CASSEYEGRSYEQYF

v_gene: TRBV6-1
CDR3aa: CASSEEASGGDTQYF

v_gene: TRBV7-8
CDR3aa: CASSREGTGGMGVNSPLHF

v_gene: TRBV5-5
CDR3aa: CASGEWTGISKNIQYF

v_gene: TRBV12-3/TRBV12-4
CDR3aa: CASSSGVMGTDTQYF

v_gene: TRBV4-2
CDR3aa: CASNTLAGGSYNEQFF

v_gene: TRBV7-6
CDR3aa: CASSLPSGGIYKSDTQYF

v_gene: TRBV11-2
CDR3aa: CASSLDRGATETQYF

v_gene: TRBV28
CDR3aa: CASSFFGSRNSPLHF

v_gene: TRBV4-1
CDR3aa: CASSLSGTSGGYEQFF

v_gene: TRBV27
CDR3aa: CASSYRTGRAQHF

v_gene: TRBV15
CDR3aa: CATSKDSSGTPYEQYF

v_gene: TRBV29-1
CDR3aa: CSVVANTVELFF

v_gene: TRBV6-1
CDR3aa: CASSEYELYEQYF

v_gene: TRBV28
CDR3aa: CASSLRGYQPQHF

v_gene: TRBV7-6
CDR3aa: CASSFGPNTGELFF

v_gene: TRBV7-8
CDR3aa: CASSFRPGLDNNEQFF

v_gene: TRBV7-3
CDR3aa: CASSLMPSGTYNEQFF

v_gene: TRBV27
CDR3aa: CASSLSSGGGGELFF

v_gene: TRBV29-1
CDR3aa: CSVPGQGTLRSGVETFF

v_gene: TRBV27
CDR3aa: CASSSGQGGLRAGQYF

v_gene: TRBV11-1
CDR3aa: CASSLLAVFSGANVLTF

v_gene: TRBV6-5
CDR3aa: CASTTTVNYGYTF

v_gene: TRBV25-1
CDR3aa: CASTPRAGPNEKLFF

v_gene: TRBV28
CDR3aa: CASSPRLDYEQYF

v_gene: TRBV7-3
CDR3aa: CASSLMGSGELFF

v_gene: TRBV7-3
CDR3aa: CASSPGQGPADTQYF

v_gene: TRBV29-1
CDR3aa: CSVEDRQGYGPWEAFF

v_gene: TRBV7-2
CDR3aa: CASSPSVLGGAHEQFF

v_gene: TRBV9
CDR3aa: CASSLGNNQPQHF

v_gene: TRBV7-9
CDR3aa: CASSSPGAADREQYF

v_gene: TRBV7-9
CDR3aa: CASSLSGRAGDEQFF

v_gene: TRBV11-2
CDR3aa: CASSLVWTESSYEQYF

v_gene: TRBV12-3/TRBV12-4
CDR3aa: CASSENRVHGYTF

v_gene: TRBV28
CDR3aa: CASRSDRGLEEKLFF

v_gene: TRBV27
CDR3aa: CASSFKGVAYNEQFF

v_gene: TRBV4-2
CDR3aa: CASSREGYNEQFF